The entry below describes one T cell receptor (beta chain). What antigen it recognizes has not been identified. Base qualities are not provided; no much larger clone lies one nucleotide away. This specimen belongs to a study of T cell responses to AZD1222 COVID-19 vaccine (dated by TCRdb to the early 2020s). A note on the overall study: TCR sequencing was performed for 233 trial participants, of whom some 200 were given two doses of AZD1222 and 26 were given two doses of MenACWY control vaccine. Trial participants were enrolled into age subgroups of 18-55, 56-69 and 70-plus years, which contained approximately 150, 28 and 58 TCR-sequenced participants, respectively.

Overall study results and their limits: Only five to seven AZD1222 recipients were SARS-CoV-2 seropositive at baseline, limiting conclusions about previously exposed vaccinees. Reportedly, close to half of the unique spike-specific TCRs recognized epitopes lying outside the regions that are mutated in the B.1.351 and B.1.1.7 variants. The whole spike protein was spanned by vaccine-associated CD4 TCRs, and dominant responses were seen in regions 160-218 and 743-854. After two AZD1222 doses, both the breadth and the depth of spike-specific TCRs were significantly higher than at day 0 and than in MenACWY recipients. No day 14 peak-response samples were available, so repertoires were characterized only after the peak T cell response. Participants were mostly white British and included more females than males, and it was suggested by the authors that clonal diversity may have been underestimated. The 56-69-year group was small, and its depth increase did not reach significance, likely because of low power.

This specimen's time point label, per the study, means: about 28 days (+/-7) after the second vaccine dose. Because spike-specific TCR depth and breadth did not differ between the two schedules, AZD1222 recipients who got a second dose at roughly 4 weeks were pooled with those who got a second dose at roughly 12 weeks. Vaccinee samples were obtained from the UK trials COV001 and COV002, which included a single-blind randomized controlled phase 2/3 trial of AZD1222 (ChAdOx1 nCoV-19) in healthy adults. For TCRbeta chain sequencing, PBMC samples were collected from trial participants at day 0 and at day 28 after the second dose. The CDR3 regions of human TCRbeta chains were subjected to immunosequencing. On the authors' methods: Repertoire TCRs were matched against a reference library of SARS-CoV-2-specific TCRs generated with the MIRA antigen-specificity platform. Breadth was defined as the fraction of unique TCRs that were SARS-CoV-2-associated, and depth was defined as the fraction of total T cells that were SARS-CoV-2-associated. Using the MIRA data, each spike-specific TCR was assigned both to the spike region to which the TCR was reactive and to a CD4 or CD8 class. Log10-transformed breadth and depth values were compared by one-way ANOVA with Sidak's multiple comparisons tests. The table was pulled from immuneACCESS by TCRdb, which kept in-frame rearrangements only. Such tables lose some clones; where checked, under half of the loss comes from unresolved V genes, and the rest has no known cause. The V and J calls and the clone size are those of that table, but D and trimming were determined from the DNA. The sample yields 110,000 or so clones; just over 85% were counted once. Of the sample, 15% to 20% is held by the ten largest clones.

The junction shows trimming of 2 bases on V and 8 bases on J, plus 8 bases between the germline ends. Spanning cysteine to phenylalanine, the CDR3 consists of 12 amino acids. Only the CDR3 portion is preserved as DNA: 36 bases, with reading frame beginning at the first base. The germline V gene specifies SGHTA as CDR1 and FQGTGA as CDR2. Sequencing used peripheral blood, obtained 28 days after the second AZD1222 dose. The chain is made from TRBV7-3 and TRBJ2-3; the D gene cannot be resolved reliably. This TCR was sampled from an adult who received the AZD1222 COVID-19 vaccine. This receptor carries the CDR3 CASSLGSGTQYF. The DNA sequence follows: TGTGCCAGCAGCTTAGGGTCTGGTACGCAGTATTTT.